Following are 23 T cell receptor beta chains from one sample sequenced in a study of Ad26.COV2.S vaccination and SARS-CoV-2 variants. Method: immunoSEQ multiplex PCR; TCRdb's copy keeps in-frame clones and lacks some. The top ten hold roughly 13% of the sample, which has about 480,000 clones, around nine tenths seen once. Treatment meaning: over 15 received Ad26.COV2.S at low or high dose, single or two shots; several received placebo; per-sample allocation not given. Sampling took place 63 days after the first vaccine or placebo injection. Sequencing used peripheral blood, obtained in a trial of Ad26.COV2.S vaccine versus placebo. The receptor source for this set is a person aged 18-60 years who received the Ad26.COV2.S COVID-19 vaccine or a placebo.

The V call is TRBV28, the J call TRBJ2-5; D gene ambiguous. From germline, CDR1 is MDHEN and CDR2 SYDVKM. V dropped 6 bases and J dropped 5 bases, with 16 bases sitting between them. This CDR3 is built from 14 residues. CDR3 bases: TGTGCCAGCAGACACCCCCCGCCTAGGGAGACCCAGTACTTC. It yields the protein CASRHPPPRETQYF.

The chain couples TRBV7-8 to TRBJ2-1, with D perhaps TRBD2 (5 bases). The CDR3 extends over 15 amino acids. Trimming pared 2 bases from V and 0 bases from J, leaving 8 bases between. Per the germline V gene, CDR1 is SGHVS and CDR2 is FQNEAQ. In nucleotides, the CDR3 is TGTGCCAGCAGCTTAAAGCGGATCTCCTACAATGAGCAGTTCTTC. Its protein is CASSLKRISYNEQFF. Supplemented by reference TRBV7-8 and TRBJ2-1, the full variable domain reads GAGVSQSPRYKVAKRGQDVALRCDPISGHVSLFWYQQALGQGPEFLTYFQNEAQLDKSGLPSDRFFAERPEGSVSTLKIQRTQQEDSAVYLCASSLKRISYNEQFFGPGTRLTVL.

J is TRBJ1-2 and V is TRBV4-3; 9 positions match TRBD1. The CDR3 covers 21 residues. Germline V lookup: CDR1 LGHNA, CDR2 YSLEER. J was trimmed by 6 bases and V by 1 base; bases with no gene match: 24. CDR3 sequence: CASSQAFLGTGTTFNRDGYTF. The CDR3 region has the DNA TGCGCCAGCAGCCAAGCTTTTTTGGGGACAGGGACCACGTTTAACAGGGATGGCTACACCTTC.

The J gene is TRBJ2-3, the V gene TRBV13; 8 nucleotides align to TRBD2. The CDR3 spans 13 residues. The ends lost 5 bases at V and 4 bases at J; junction bases unmatched: 2. Germline CDR1 and CDR2: PRHDT and FYEKMQ (reference sequence). CDR3 sequence (DNA): TGTGCCAGCAGCACGGGACTAGCAGATACGCAGTATTTT. It is translated as CASSTGLADTQYF. Variable domain in full (rest from reference TRBV13 and TRBJ2-3): AAGVIQSPRHLIKEKRETATLKCYPIPRHDTVYWYQQGPGQDPQFLISFYEKMQSDKGSIPDRFSAQQFSDYHSELNMSSLELGDSALYFCASSTGLADTQYFGPGTRLTVL.

V usage is TRBV5-1 and J usage is TRBJ1-1; 7 bases are shared with TRBD1. After removal of 4 bases from V and 1 base from J, the junction contained 4 bases not matched to a gene. This CDR3 has 14 amino acids. The V gene's germline CDR1 is SGHRS and CDR2 YFSETQ. The CDR3 loop is CASSRGQQNTEAFF. In DNA, the CDR3 is TGCGCCAGCAGCAGGGGACAGCAGAACACTGAAGCTTTCTTT.

This clone occurred many times. The gene calls are TRBV5-4 and TRBJ2-1; the match to TRBD2 covers 8 bases. The trim removed 4 bases at V and 0 bases at J, leaving 15 bases unmatched. CDR1 and CDR2 from the germline V gene are SGHNT and YYREEE (reference sequence). The CDR3 totals 19 residues. CDR3 loop: CASSRHPREGLGSYNEQFF. DNA for the CDR3: TGTGCCAGCAGCAGACATCCCCGGGAGGGCCTTGGCTCCTACAATGAGCAGTTCTTC.

In nucleotides, the CDR3 is TGTGCCATCACGGGGAAGGCTAATGAAAAACTGTTTTTT. Amino acids: CAITGKANEKLFF. The rearrangement uses TRBV10-3 and TRBJ1-4; D uncertain. The CDR3 loop spans 13 amino acids. Deletions cut 7 bases from V and 3 bases from J, with 9 bases between. CDR1 is ENHRY and CDR2 is SYGVKD in the germline V gene.

The J gene is TRBJ2-1, the V gene TRBV9, with 8 bases that match TRBD2. The germline V gene has CDR1 SGDLS and CDR2 YYNGEE. Germline trimming cut 2 bases from V and 4 bases from J; bases unmatched to any gene: 8. This CDR3 contains 16 residues. In nucleotides, the CDR3 is TGTGCCAGCAGCGTCGAGACTAGCGTGAAGTACAATGAGCAGTTCTTC. It translates to CASSVETSVKYNEQFF.

The rearrangement joins TRBV27 to TRBJ1-6; TRBD1 matches 7 bases. V was clipped by 7 bases and J by 7 bases; unmatched bases: 10. CDR3 length equals 15 residues. Germline assignment: CDR1 MNHEY and CDR2 SMNVEV (reference sequence). CDR3 loop: CASTQPGRGNSPLHF. Here the CDR3 DNA reads TGTGCCAGCACCCAACCCGGCAGGGGGAATTCACCCCTCCACTTT.

The rearrangement links TRBV6-6 to TRBJ2-1; 11 bases are shared with TRBD2. The V segment lost 1 base and the J segment 2 bases; nucleotides outside the gene matches: 1. The CDR3 sequence is 16 residues long. Germline V gene sequence: CDR1 MNHNY, CDR2 SVGAGI (reference sequence). CDR3 in DNA: TGTGCCAGCAGTTACTTGGGACTAGCGGCCTACAATGAGCAGTTCTTC. This gives the protein CASSYLGLAAYNEQFF.

The chain uses TRBV5-1 and TRBJ1-2, with D perhaps TRBD1 (6 bases). In germline, CDR1 is SGHRS, CDR2 YFSETQ. The V gene lost 0 bases and the J gene lost 5 bases, with 20 bases spanning the gap. CDR3 length equals 17 residues. This CDR3 is CASSLAPREGGRYGYTF. CDR3 coding DNA: TGCGCCAGCAGCTTGGCCCCCCGGGAGGGGGGTAGATATGGCTACACCTTC.

V gene TRBV29-1 combines with J gene TRBJ1-2, with 9 bases fitting TRBD1. From germline, CDR1 is SQVTM and CDR2 ANQGSEA. V shed 7 bases and J 1 base; nucleotides not matched to a gene: 7. This CDR3 has 14 residues. CDR3 protein: CSAPTGGLNYGYTF. The CDR3 coding sequence is TGCAGCGCTCCGACAGGGGGTCTTAACTATGGCTACACCTTC.

The chain uses TRBV5-4 and TRBJ1-3, with a possible D match to TRBD1 (6 bases). V gave up 4 bases and J gave up 0 bases, with 17 bases separating them. From germline, CDR1 is SGHNT and CDR2 YYREEE (reference sequence). The CDR3 has 17 residues. CDR3 nucleotide sequence: TGTGCCAGCAGCCCAGGCCGGGACACCGGCTCTGGAAACACCATATATTTT. As protein: CASSPGRDTGSGNTIYF. Complete variable domain (other parts from reference TRBV5-4 and TRBJ1-3): ETGVTQSPTHLIKTRGQQVTLRCSSQSGHNTVSWYQQALGQGPQFIFQYYREEENGRGNFPPRFSGLQFPNYSSELNVNALELDDSALYLCASSPGRDTGSGNTIYFGEGSWLTVV.

The genes are TRBV19 and TRBJ2-1; 9 bases match TRBD2. Germline lookup yields CDR1 LNHDA and CDR2 SQIVND (reference sequence). This CDR3 comprises 17 residues. Trimming at V came to 5 bases and at J to 2 bases, leaving 10 bases not matched to a gene. This CDR3 is CASSSKLTSGPYNEQFF. The CDR3 bases are TGTGCCAGTAGTTCCAAACTTACTAGCGGGCCCTACAATGAGCAGTTCTTC.

V usage is TRBV6-1 and J usage is TRBJ2-2; D uncertain. The germline gives CDR1 MNHNS, CDR2 SASEGT. The CDR3 length is 13 residues. Between the trimmed V and J ends, which lost 0 bases and 4 bases, there was a span of 3 bases. CDR3 in DNA: TGTGCCAGCAGTGAAGCTCCCACCGGGGAGCTGTTTTTT. This gives the protein CASSEAPTGELFF.

J is TRBJ2-7 and V is TRBV5-1; the match to TRBD2 covers 9 bases. From germline, CDR1 is SGHRS and CDR2 YFSETQ. The length of the CDR3 is 15 residues. V trimming: 0 bases; J trimming: 0 bases; junction bases outside the gene matches: 1. In nucleotides, the CDR3 is TGCGCCAGCAGCTTGGGCGGGAGGGCCTCCTACGAGCAGTACTTC. Translated, it gives CASSLGGRASYEQYF.

The chain couples TRBV7-2 to TRBJ2-3; possibly TRBD2 for D (6 bases). CDR1 and CDR2 (germline): SGHTA, FQGNSA. Deletions cut 2 bases from V and 10 bases from J, with 22 bases between. The CDR3 is 16 residues long. CDR3 protein: CASSLLRPGTFDAQYF. CDR3 DNA: TGTGCCAGCAGCTTACTGCGTCCCGGGACTTTTGACGCGCAGTATTTT.

Only a few counts were recorded for this clone. The V call is TRBV7-9, the J call TRBJ1-2; D may be TRBD1 (6 bases). Trimming took 5 bases from V and 7 from J, leaving 17 bases between them. The CDR3 runs 14 residues. Germline CDR1 is SEHNR and CDR2 is FQNEAQ (reference sequence). The CDR3 nucleotides read TGTGCCAGCAGCCCAGACCCGACAGGTTCTGGCTACACCTTC. It specifies CASSPDPTGSGYTF.

This sequence joins TRBV9 and TRBJ1-5; D perhaps matches TRBD1 (5 bases). The V end was cut by 5 bases, the J end by 0 bases, with 12 bases between. The germline V gene has CDR1 SGDLS and CDR2 YYNGEE. CDR3 length: 15 amino acids. CDR3 amino acids: CASSEDTNSNQPQHF. CDR3 sequence (DNA): TGTGCCAGCAGTGAGGACACAAATAGCAATCAGCCCCAGCATTTT.

The chain employs TRBV6-2 or TRBV6-3 and TRBJ1-1, with a weak D call TRBD1 (5 bases). In germline, CDR1 is MNHEY, CDR2 SVGEGT. The CDR3 extends over 16 amino acids. V lost 6 bases, J lost 1 base, and 18 bases lay in between. CDR3 amino acids: CASSQGVLNRNTEAFF. The CDR3 DNA sequence: TGTGCCAGCAGCCAAGGGGTTTTGAACCGGAACACTGAAGCTTTCTTT.

J is TRBJ2-2 and V is TRBV5-4, with TRBD2 matching 9 bases. CDR3 size: 15 residues. V shed 4 bases and J 8 bases; nucleotides not matched to a gene: 9. The germline gives CDR1 SGHNT, CDR2 YYREEE (reference sequence). The CDR3 is CASSPTSGTWGELFF. The CDR3 bases are TGTGCCAGCAGCCCGACTAGCGGAACATGGGGGGAGCTGTTTTTT.

The chain couples TRBV19 to TRBJ2-2, with TRBD2 matching 11 bases. Germline CDR1 LNHDA, CDR2 SQIVND (reference sequence). The trim removed 10 bases at V and 5 bases at J, leaving 3 bases unmatched. This CDR3 has 13 amino acids. CDR3 amino acids: CATGLAGTGELFF. CDR3 DNA: TGTGCCACCGGACTAGCGGGTACCGGGGAGCTGTTTTTT.

CDR3 sequence (DNA): TGCGCCAGCAGCCGCATAGCGGGAGGCAATGAGCAGTTCTTC. Its protein product is CASSRIAGGNEQFF. This chain links TRBV4-3 with TRBJ2-1; 10 positions match TRBD2. The J segment lost 6 bases and the V segment lost 4 bases, leaving 3 bases of the junction unmatched. The length of the CDR3 is 14 residues. Germline V CDR1 and CDR2: LGHNA, YSLEER.